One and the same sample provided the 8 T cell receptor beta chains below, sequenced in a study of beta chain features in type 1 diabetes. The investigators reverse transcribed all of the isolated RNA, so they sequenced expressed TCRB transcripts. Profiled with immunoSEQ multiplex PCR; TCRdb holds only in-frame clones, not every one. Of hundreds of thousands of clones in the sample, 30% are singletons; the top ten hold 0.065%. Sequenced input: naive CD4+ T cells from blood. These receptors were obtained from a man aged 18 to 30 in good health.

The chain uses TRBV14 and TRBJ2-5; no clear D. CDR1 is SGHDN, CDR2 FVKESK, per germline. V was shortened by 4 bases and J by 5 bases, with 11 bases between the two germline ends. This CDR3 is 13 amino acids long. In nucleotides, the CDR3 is TGTGCCAGCAGCCTATACTCATTGGAGACCCAGTACTTC. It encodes CASSLYSLETQYF.

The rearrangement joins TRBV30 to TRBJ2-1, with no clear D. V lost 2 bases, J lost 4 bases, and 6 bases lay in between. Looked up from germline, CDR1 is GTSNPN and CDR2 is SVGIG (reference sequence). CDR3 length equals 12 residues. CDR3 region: CAWSSNYNEQFF. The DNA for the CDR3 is TGTGCCTGGAGTAGTAATTACAATGAGCAGTTCTTC.

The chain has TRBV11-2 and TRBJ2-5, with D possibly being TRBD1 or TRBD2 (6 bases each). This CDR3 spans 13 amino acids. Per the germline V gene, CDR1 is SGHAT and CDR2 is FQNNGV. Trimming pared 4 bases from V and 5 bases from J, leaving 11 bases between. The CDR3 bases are TGTGCCAGCAGCTATCGGGGGCTTGAGACCCAGTACTTC. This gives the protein CASSYRGLETQYF. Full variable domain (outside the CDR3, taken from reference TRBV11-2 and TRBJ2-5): EAGVAQSPRYKIIEKRQSVAFWCNPISGHATLYWYQQILGQGPKLLIQFQNNGVVDDSQLPKDRFSAERLKGVDSTLKIQPAKLEDSAVYLCASSYRGLETQYFGPGTRLLVL.

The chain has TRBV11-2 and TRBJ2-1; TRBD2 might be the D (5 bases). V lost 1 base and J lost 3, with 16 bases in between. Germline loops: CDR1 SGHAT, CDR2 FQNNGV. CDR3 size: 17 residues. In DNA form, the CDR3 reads TGTGCCAGCAGCTTAGTATACCGGGATGGGTACTACAATGAGCAGTTCTTC. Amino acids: CASSLVYRDGYYNEQFF.

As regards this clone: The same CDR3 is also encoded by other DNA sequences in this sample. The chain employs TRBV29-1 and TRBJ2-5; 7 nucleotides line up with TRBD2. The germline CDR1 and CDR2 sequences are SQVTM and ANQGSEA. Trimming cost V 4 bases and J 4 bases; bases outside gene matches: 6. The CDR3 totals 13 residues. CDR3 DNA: TGCAGCGTTGGGGCGGGAGAGCGAGAGACCCAGTACTTC. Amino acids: CSVGAGERETQYF.

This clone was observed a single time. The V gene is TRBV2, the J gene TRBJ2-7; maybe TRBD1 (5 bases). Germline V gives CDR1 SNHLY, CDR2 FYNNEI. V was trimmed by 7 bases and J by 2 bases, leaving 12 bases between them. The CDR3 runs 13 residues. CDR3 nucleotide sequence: TGTGCCAGCAATCGAGACAGAACCTACGAGCAGTACTTC. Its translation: CASNRDRTYEQYF. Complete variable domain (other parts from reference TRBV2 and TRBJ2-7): EPEVTQTPSHQVTQMGQEVILRCVPISNHLYFYWYRQILGQKVEFLVSFYNNEISEKSEIFDDQFSVERPDGSNFTLKIRSTKLEDSAMYFCASNRDRTYEQYFGPGTRLTVT.

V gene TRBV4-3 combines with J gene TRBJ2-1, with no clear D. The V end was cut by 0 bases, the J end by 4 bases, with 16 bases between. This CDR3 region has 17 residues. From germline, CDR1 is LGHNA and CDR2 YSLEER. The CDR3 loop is CASSQDIFVHGYNEQFF. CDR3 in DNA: TGCGCCAGCAGCCAAGACATATTCGTGCACGGATACAATGAGCAGTTCTTC.

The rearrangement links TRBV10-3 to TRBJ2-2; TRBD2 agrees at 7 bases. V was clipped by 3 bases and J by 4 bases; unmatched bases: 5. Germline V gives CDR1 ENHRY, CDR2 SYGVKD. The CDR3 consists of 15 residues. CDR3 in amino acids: CAISDWAGATGELFF. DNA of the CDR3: TGTGCCATCAGTGATTGGGCGGGAGCCACCGGGGAGCTGTTTTTT.